Presented here are 5 T cell receptor beta chains from one specimen sequenced in a study of vaccination and CD4 T cells after COVID-19 (dated by TCRdb to 2022 to 2024). Antigen specificity for these receptors is unknown. This specimen's time point label, interpreted: late sampling 161 to 241 days after vaccination in three convalescent patients. Reading the label with the study, this specimen's treatment or condition is: roughly 11-day PBMC culture with coronavirus spike peptide pools or control peptides (ViraFEST assay). The library was built by means of PCR. Sequencing took place on an Illumina iSeq 100. DNA from cultured CD4+ T cells was subjected to TCR sequencing with the Oncomine TCR Beta short-read assay at the Johns Hopkins FTIC core. TCRdb reworked the public reads: Q25 trimming with fastp, MiXCR clone assembly, productive beta chains retained. Each CDR3 protein appears once, grouped with its most common genes and DNA. Counted in this sample were fewer than 25,000 distinct CDR3 sequences; around two fifths of them appeared once. The biggest ten clones account for roughly a tenth of the sample.

The sample was CD4+ T cells from blood, cultured in vitro, taken about 7 months after SARS-CoV-2 vaccination. These receptors came from a human donor who had recovered from COVID-19.

This clonotype occurred a few times. V and J are TRBV7-9 and TRBJ2-5, with D unclear. V lost 4 bases and J 2 bases, leaving 8 bases between the germline ends. Germline V gene sequence: CDR1 SEHNR, CDR2 FQNEAQ (reference sequence). The CDR3 consists of 13 residues. The CDR3, as DNA: TGTGCCAGCAGCTCCTCGGAGCAAGAGACCCAGTACTTC. It encodes CASSSSEQETQYF.

This clonotype has more than one count but fewer than ten. The gene calls are TRBV19 and TRBJ1-2; D gene unclear. V was shortened by 7 bases and J by 5 bases, with 17 bases between the two germline ends. This CDR3 comprises 14 residues. Per the germline V gene, CDR1 is LNHDA and CDR2 is SQIVND (reference sequence). The CDR3 protein is CASMGGSRRYGYTF. The CDR3 nucleotides are TGTGCCAGTATGGGAGGCTCTCGCCGGTATGGCTACACCTTC.

This chain uses TRBV20-1 with TRBJ2-1, with 8 bases aligning to TRBD1. The germline V gene has CDR1 DFQATT and CDR2 SNEGSKA (reference sequence). The CDR3 is 14 residues long. J lost 6 bases, V lost 5 bases, and 9 bases had no gene match. DNA for the CDR3: TGCAGTGCTGAGAAACAGGGGGTAGGCAATGAGCAGTTCTTC. It specifies CSAEKQGVGNEQFF.

By share, this clonotype ranks as large. This chain joins TRBV7-9 and TRBJ2-7; D is ambiguous. V lost 1 base and J 7 bases, leaving 11 bases between the germline ends. This CDR3 is 13 amino acids long. CDR1 and CDR2 from the germline V gene are SEHNR and FQNEAQ (reference sequence). This chain's CDR3 is CASSLGSLGEQYF. Written as DNA, the CDR3 is TGTGCCAGCAGCTTAGGGAGCCTGGGGGAGCAGTACTTC.

V gene TRBV5-1 combines with J gene TRBJ2-5, with D perhaps matching TRBD2 (6 bases). The length of the CDR3 is 15 residues. Trimming removed 0 bases at V and 1 base at J, with 10 bases between. Germline values: CDR1 SGHRS, CDR2 YFSETQ. CDR3 in amino acids: CASSLARGSQETQYF. CDR3 sequence (DNA): TGCGCCAGCAGCTTGGCTCGGGGGAGCCAAGAGACCCAGTACTTC.